This T cell receptor (beta chain) originates from a study of cytotoxic CD8 clonotypes in ibrutinib-treated CLL. About the research overall: Response samples were taken after a median about twelve months of treatment, range 6 to 36.

Profiled with immunoSEQ multiplex PCR; TCRdb holds only in-frame clones, not every one. The sample has roughly 130,000 clones, about 91% seen once. The CDR3 is 14 amino acids. The V end was cut by 4 bases, the J end by 0 bases, with 9 bases between. Germline V CDR1 and CDR2: SGHTA, FQGNSA. This clone was seen a handful of times. The sequence was collected from a human donor with chronic lymphocytic leukemia. The rearrangement uses TRBV7-2 and TRBJ2-5; D perhaps matches TRBD1 (5 bases). Sequenced material: PBMCs, taken after 12 months of ibrutinib treatment. In nucleotides, the CDR3 is TGTGCCAGCAGCTCATTGGGGCACCAAGAGACCCAGTACTTC. Its protein is CASSSLGHQETQYF.